This T cell receptor beta chain is from a study of blood T cell repertoires in COVID-19. Looking at the study overall: Samples representing acute and convalescent COVID-19 were sourced from the United States, Italy and Spain. PBMCs, B-cell-depleted T cells, or T cells provided the cDNA or gDNA that made up the material.

Original data processing: Amplification from reference gene primers served as the basis for estimated nucleated cell counts. Sequencing was performed with immunoSEQ multiplex PCR; in TCRdb, only in-frame clones are kept and a portion is missing. The DNA was the basis for D and trimming; V, J and clone size are from that table. The sample records about 31,000 clones, roughly nine tenths being singletons. This CDR3 comprises 17 residues. Germline-derived CDR1 and CDR2 are SGHTA and FQGTGA. V gave up 5 bases and J gave up 0 bases; unmatched junction bases: 8. Sequenced sample: peripheral blood. This receptor was identified in a human donor with active COVID-19. The donor label of this sample is uncertain. V is TRBV7-3 and J is TRBJ2-2, with TRBD2 matching over 8 bases. The CDR3 sequence: CASSPSLREANTGELFF. DNA of the CDR3: TGTGCCAGCAGCCCCAGTCTGCGGGAGGCGAACACCGGGGAGCTGTTTTTT.